This TCR beta chain was obtained from a study of blood T cell repertoires in COVID-19. The overall study: The origin of the acute and convalescent COVID-19 samples was the United States, Italy and Spain.

Original data processing: Cell counts per sample came from amplifying reference gene primers. This table comes from immunoSEQ multiplex PCR, and its TCRdb copy is limited to in-frame clones, with some not included. The DNA gave D and trimming, while V, J and clone size come from that table. Counted here are some 64,000 clones, 78% occurring once; the ten biggest clones make up about 14%. This clone was seen only a few times. The ends were cut back, 1 base at V and 6 bases at J, with 16 bases in the middle. The CDR3 has 16 amino acids. CDR1 MGHRA and CDR2 YSYEKL come from the germline V gene. The rearrangement uses TRBV4-1 and TRBJ1-5; TRBD1 is a possible D gene (6 bases). Source material: peripheral blood. This clonotype was sampled from a man in his fifties or sixties with COVID-19, enrolled during active disease. CDR3 loop: CASSQAYRAEGQPQHF. The CDR3 nucleotides are TGCGCCAGCAGCCAAGCTTACAGGGCGGAAGGTCAGCCCCAGCATTTT.